A selection of T cell receptor beta chains follows, all from one sample in a study of blood T cell repertoires in COVID-19. Sequencing used immunoSEQ multiplex PCR; TCRdb keeps in-frame clones, though not all of them. The table records roughly 81,000 clones, roughly 86% of them present only once. Material for sequencing was peripheral blood. These TCRs come from a man between 35 and 55 years old with acute or convalescent COVID-19. Both conserved end residues are part of each CDR3. Each record gives: clone size, J gene, V gene, D gene, CDR3 protein, CDR3 DNA. D genes are given only for firm matches. Clone size, where shown, is once, few, many, or a class for clones that have expanded.

>NA|TRBJ2-1|TRBV10-1|NA
CASSRDTRPNEQFF
TGCGCCAGCAGTCGGGACACGCGACCCAATGAGCAGTTCTTC
>NA|TRBJ1-3|TRBV10-3|NA
CAISRNRAFSGNTIYF
TGTGCCATCAGTAGGAACAGGGCCTTCTCTGGAAACACCATATATTTT
>NA|TRBJ1-3|TRBV7-9|NA
CASTLGFGGRSGNTIYF
TGTGCCAGCACCCTCGGTTTCGGGGGGAGGTCTGGAAACACCATATATTTT
>many|TRBJ1-1|TRBV27|NA
CASSSVSGPTEAFF
TGTGCCAGCAGTTCCGTCTCAGGGCCGACTGAAGCTTTCTTT
>NA|TRBJ2-2|TRBV3-1/TRBV3-2|NA
CASSQDFTDSGELFF
TGTGCCAGCAGCCAAGATTTCACCGACTCCGGGGAGCTGTTTTTT
>NA|TRBJ2-1|TRBV24-1|TRBD2
CATSDTTSGRAFEQFF
TGTGCCACCAGTGACACCACTAGCGGGAGGGCATTTGAGCAGTTCTTC
>NA|TRBJ1-1|TRBV6-5|NA
CASSRQINTEAFF
TGTGCCAGCAGCCGACAGATTAACACTGAAGCTTTCTTT
>NA|TRBJ2-6|TRBV6-5|NA
CASSSTGLGANVLTF
TGTGCCAGCAGTTCTACAGGGTTAGGGGCCAACGTCCTGACTTTC
>NA|TRBJ2-3|TRBV12-5|NA
CASGLGAGSPDTQYF
TGTGCTAGTGGTTTGGGAGCAGGGTCCCCAGATACGCAGTATTTT
>NA|TRBJ2-6|TRBV15|TRBD1
CATSRNPGQGFSGANVLTF
TGTGCCACCAGCAGAAATCCGGGACAGGGCTTCTCTGGGGCCAACGTCCTGACTTTC
>few|TRBJ1-1|TRBV18|NA
CASSPGSEYTEAFF
TGTGCCAGCTCACCAGGTTCGGAGTACACTGAAGCTTTCTTT
>NA|TRBJ1-1|TRBV19|TRBD1
CASSPTGTPVTEAFF
TGTGCCAGTAGTCCGACAGGGACTCCGGTCACTGAAGCTTTCTTT
>NA|TRBJ2-1|TRBV30|TRBD1
CAWSAKQGFSYNEQFF
TGTGCCTGGAGTGCGAAACAGGGGTTTTCCTACAATGAGCAGTTCTTC
>NA|TRBJ2-3|TRBV6-2/TRBV6-3|TRBD2
CASTPPAGVPSLDTQYF
TGTGCCAGCACCCCTCCTGCGGGGGTCCCCTCTCTAGATACGCAGTATTTT
>NA|TRBJ1-2|TRBV18|TRBD1
CASSHSGTGDYGYTF
TGTGCCAGCTCACACTCCGGGACAGGGGACTATGGCTACACCTTC
>NA|TRBJ2-3|TRBV4-1|NA
CASSPYFSTDTQYF
TGCGCCAGCAGCCCATACTTTAGCACAGATACGCAGTATTTT
>once|TRBJ2-7|TRBV27|TRBD1
CASSWDKRQGAYEQYF
TGTGCCAGCAGTTGGGACAAACGACAGGGGGCCTACGAGCAGTACTTC
>few|TRBJ2-3|TRBV7-2|TRBD1
CASSDRVGTDTQYF
TGTGCCAGCAGCGACAGGGTGGGCACAGATACGCAGTATTTT
>few|TRBJ1-5|TRBV6-5|NA
CASGPQGNQPQHF
TGTGCCAGCGGCCCACAGGGAAATCAGCCCCAGCATTTT
>NA|TRBJ1-5|TRBV27|TRBD1
CASKILGTGVQPQHF
TGTGCCAGCAAAATTTTGGGGACAGGGGTCCAGCCCCAGCATTTT
>NA|TRBJ1-5|TRBV30|NA
CAWSVLGGGQPQHF
TGTGCCTGGAGTGTACTGGGGGGGGGTCAGCCCCAGCATTTT
>NA|TRBJ1-5|TRBV5-8|NA
CASRDSLRPQHF
TGTGCCAGCAGGGACAGCCTAAGGCCCCAGCATTTT
>NA|TRBJ1-6|TRBV30|NA
CAWRQANSPLHF
TGTGCCTGGAGACAGGCGAATTCACCCCTCCACTTT
>NA|TRBJ1-6|TRBV3-1/TRBV3-2|NA
CASSQDYNNSPLHF
TGTGCCAGCAGCCAAGATTACAATAATTCACCCCTCCACTTT
>NA|TRBJ1-1|TRBV27|NA
CASRPAGNTEAFF
TGTGCCAGCAGACCGGCGGGGAACACTGAAGCTTTCTTT
>once|TRBJ1-2|TRBV19|NA
CASSTRTPYGYTF
TGTGCCAGTAGTACTCGTACACCCTATGGCTACACCTTC
>NA|TRBJ2-2|TRBV15|TRBD1
CATSRVPDRGSLRTGELFF
TGTGCCACCAGCAGAGTCCCGGACAGGGGGTCGTTGAGGACCGGGGAGCTGTTTTTT
>NA|TRBJ1-5|TRBV6-2/TRBV6-3|TRBD1
CASSYQPGTGLFNQPQHF
TGTGCCAGCAGTTACCAACCGGGGACAGGGCTTTTCAATCAGCCCCAGCATTTT